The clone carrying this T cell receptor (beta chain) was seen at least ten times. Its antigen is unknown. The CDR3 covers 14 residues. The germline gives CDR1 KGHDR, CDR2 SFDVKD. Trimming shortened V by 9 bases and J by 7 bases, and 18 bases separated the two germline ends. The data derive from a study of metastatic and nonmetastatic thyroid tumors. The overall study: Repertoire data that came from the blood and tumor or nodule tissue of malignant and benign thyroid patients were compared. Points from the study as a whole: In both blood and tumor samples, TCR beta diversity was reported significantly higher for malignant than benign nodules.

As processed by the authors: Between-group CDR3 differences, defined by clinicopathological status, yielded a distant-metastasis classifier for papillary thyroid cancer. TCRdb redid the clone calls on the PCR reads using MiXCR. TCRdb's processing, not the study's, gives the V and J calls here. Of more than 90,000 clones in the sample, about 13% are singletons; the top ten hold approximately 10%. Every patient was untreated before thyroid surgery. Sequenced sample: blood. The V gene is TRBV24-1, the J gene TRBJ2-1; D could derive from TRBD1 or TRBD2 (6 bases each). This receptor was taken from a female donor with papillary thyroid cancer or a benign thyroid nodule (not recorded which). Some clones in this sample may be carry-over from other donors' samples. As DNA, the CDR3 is TGTGCCACCGGCCGAACCGGGGGCGGAAATGAGCAGTTCTTC. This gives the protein CATGRTGGGNEQFF.